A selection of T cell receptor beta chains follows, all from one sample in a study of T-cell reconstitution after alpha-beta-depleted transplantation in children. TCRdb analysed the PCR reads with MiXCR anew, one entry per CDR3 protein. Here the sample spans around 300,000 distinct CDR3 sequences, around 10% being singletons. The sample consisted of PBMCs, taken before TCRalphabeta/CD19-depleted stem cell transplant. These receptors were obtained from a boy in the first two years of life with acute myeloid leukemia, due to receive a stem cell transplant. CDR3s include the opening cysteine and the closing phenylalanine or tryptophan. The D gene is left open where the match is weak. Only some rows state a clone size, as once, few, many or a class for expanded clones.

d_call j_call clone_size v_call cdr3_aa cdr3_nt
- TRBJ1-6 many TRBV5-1 CASSFNNRAPNSPLHF TGCGCCAGCAGCTTTAACAACAGGGCGCCTAATTCACCCCTCCACTTT
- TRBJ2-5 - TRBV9 CASSVPREVSGYQETQYF TGTGCCAGCAGCGTCCCCAGGGAGGTGAGCGGGTACCAAGAGACCCAGTACTTC
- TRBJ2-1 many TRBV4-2 CASSQGGRDSRVSYNEQFF TGTGCCAGCAGCCAAGGAGGGAGGGACAGCCGTGTTTCCTACAATGAGCAGTTCTTC
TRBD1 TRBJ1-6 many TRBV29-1 CSVWDRSNSPLHF TGCAGCGTTTGGGACAGGTCTAATTCACCCCTCCACTTT
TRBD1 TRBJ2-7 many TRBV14 CASSRDRGLSSYEQYF TGTGCCAGCAGCCGAGACAGGGGGTTGAGCTCCTACGAGCAGTACTTC
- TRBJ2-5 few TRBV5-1 CASSYRTATQETQYF TGCGCCAGCAGCTACAGGACAGCGACTCAAGAGACCCAGTACTTC
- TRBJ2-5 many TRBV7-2 CASSHLRELMETQYF TGTGCCAGCAGCCATCTCCGAGAGTTGATGGAGACCCAGTACTTC
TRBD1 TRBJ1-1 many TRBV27 CASSPDRATEAFF TGTGCCAGCAGTCCCGACAGGGCCACTGAAGCTTTCTTT
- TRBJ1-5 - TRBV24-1 CATSDGEKQPQHF TGTGCCACCAGTGATGGAGAGAAACAGCCCCAGCATTTT
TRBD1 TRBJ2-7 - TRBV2 CASRGGTGMYEQYF TGTGCCAGCAGGGGCGGGACAGGGATGTACGAGCAGTACTTC
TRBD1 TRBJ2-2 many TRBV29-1 CSAQGTGGRTNTGELFF TGCAGCGCCCAAGGGACAGGGGGAAGGACGAACACCGGGGAGCTGTTTTTT